This T cell receptor (beta chain) is drawn from a study of identical twins. TCRdb reprocessed the 5' RACE reads via MiXCR and lists one record per CDR3 protein. The sample consists of around 280,000 distinct CDR3 sequences, about 8.9% of them appearing once. The data were also submitted as part of a second study, on yellow fever vaccine responses in identical twins.

This receptor was obtained from a woman between 18 and 30 years old in good health. The sequencing sample was made of memory (CD45RO+) T cells sorted from blood.

CDR3 sequence reads: CASSSQGGGFYEQYF. CDR3 DNA sequence: TGTGCCAGCAGCTCGCAAGGGGGAGGGTTCTACGAGCAGTACTTC. The genes are TRBV7-3 and TRBJ2-7; maybe TRBD2 (7 bases). Trimming pared 4 bases from V and 3 bases from J, leaving 16 bases between. The CDR3 length is 15 residues. CDR1 SGHTA and CDR2 FQGTGA come from the germline V gene.